This T cell receptor beta chain was recorded in a study of T-cell memory formation after mild COVID-19. Study-wide context: Among the donors, TCR clusters were largely specific to each donor. General study findings and limits: CD4+ clones that contracted lay mainly in CM and EM; CD8+ ones lay in EMRA. Nothing showed for sure that second-wave clones peaking on day 37 were SARS-CoV-2 specific.

Concerning this clonotype itself: As yet, its antigen is unknown.

MiXCR was run by TCRdb on the 5' RACE reads, yielding one entry per CDR3 protein. This sample has more than 450,000 distinct CDR3 sequences, with roughly 17% found just once. Sequences were obtained from PBMCs or a T cell subset sorted from them (not recorded which). The TCR sequence derives from an adult woman who had mild COVID-19 (a few samples of this study predate the infection). Cell type and time point are not known.

The CDR3 reads CASSEYEFLAKNIQYF. CDR3 nucleotide sequence: TGTGCCAGCAGTGAATATGAGTTTCTAGCCAAAAACATTCAGTACTTC. V and J are TRBV6-1 and TRBJ2-4, with no clear D. This CDR3 region has 16 residues. Trimming removed 2 bases from V and 0 bases from J, with 11 bases in between. Germline V gives CDR1 MNHNS, CDR2 SASEGT.